This T cell receptor (beta chain) derives from a study of blood T cells in healthy people across ages. Together with a sample-barcoded 5' primer, a J-beta primer mix was included in a second PCR lasting roughly 7 to 11 cycles. One entry per CDR3 protein results from TCRdb running MiXCR on the 5' RACE reads. This table holds more than 600,000 distinct CDR3 sequences, about 25% found once. This clonotype has just a few counts. The germline gives CDR1 LGHDT, CDR2 YNNKEL (reference sequence). Trimming took off 1 base at V and 1 base at J, with 7 bases between the two ends. This CDR3 is built from 15 residues. These sequences were also reported in another study, on T cells of mothers and their children.

The genes are TRBV3-1 and TRBJ2-2; possible D gene TRBD1, 6 bases. Sequencing input: blood. The clonotype was recovered from a boy aged 5-17 years in good health. CDR3: CASSQGDKNTGELFF. As DNA, the CDR3 is TGTGCCAGCAGCCAAGGGGACAAGAACACCGGGGAGCTGTTTTTT. Based on the CDR3 plus reference TRBV3-1 and TRBJ2-2, the full variable domain is DTAVSQTPKYLVTQMGNDKSIKCEQNLGHDTMYWYKQDSKKFLKIMFSYNNKELIINETVPNRFSPKSPDKAHLNLHINSLELGDSAVYFCASSQGDKNTGELFFGEGSRLTVL.